Shown below are 29 T cell receptor beta chains from a single sample sequenced in a study of response to subunit inactivated influenza vaccine (dated by TCRdb to 2017 to 2018). Library preparation employed RT-PCR. These reads were obtained on an Illumina HiSeq 2500. The public reads were quality trimmed at Q25 with fastp and then assembled into clones with MiXCR by TCRdb, keeping productive beta chains. Each entry merges the rows of one CDR3 protein and shows their most common DNA and genes. Counted in this sample were more than 550,000 distinct CDR3 sequences; roughly 12% of them appeared once. The ten largest clones add up to roughly a tenth of the sample. Sequenced here: PBMCs from blood, sampled on the day of vaccination. These receptors were taken from a man aged 50 or older who received an inactivated influenza vaccine. Donor details come from another sample of the same person, matched by shared clones.

The table lists this clonotype with a few counts. The V call is TRBV10-2, the J call TRBJ1-6; D remains unclear. This CDR3 contains 13 residues. CDR1 and CDR2 from the germline V gene are WSHSY and SAAADI. Between the trimmed V and J ends, which lost 0 bases and 10 bases, there was a span of 7 bases. This CDR3 is CASSESPGSPLHF. Written as DNA, the CDR3 is TGCGCCAGCAGTGAGTCACCGGGATCACCCCTCCACTTT.

This clonotype came up a few times. The chain couples TRBV11-3 to TRBJ2-1; D is unresolved. Between the trimmed V and J ends, which lost 3 bases and 0 bases, there was a span of 9 bases. The germline gives CDR1 SGHNT, CDR2 YENEEA. The CDR3 is 15 residues long. In DNA, the CDR3 is TGTGCCAGCAGCTTTGGGTATAGCTCCTACAATGAGCAGTTCTTC. It encodes CASSFGYSSYNEQFF.

This clonotype has just a few counts. The chain has TRBV5-1 and TRBJ2-2; unclear D gene. The CDR3 is 15 residues long. Germline V lookup: CDR1 SGHRS, CDR2 YFSETQ. Trimming took off 0 bases at V and 6 bases at J, with 12 bases between the two ends. The CDR3 DNA is TGCGCCAGCAGCTTGGAACAGCAAATTGCCGGGGAGCTGTTTTTT. Translated: CASSLEQQIAGELFF.

This clonotype was observed a handful of times. The chain couples TRBV20-1 to TRBJ1-6; D unresolved. Trimming pared 6 bases from V and 0 bases from J, leaving 12 bases between. The CDR3 consists of 15 residues. Germline V lookup: CDR1 DFQATT, CDR2 SNEGSKA (reference sequence). The CDR3 sequence is CSARPQSSYNSPLHF. The CDR3 DNA is TGCAGTGCCAGACCCCAATCCTCCTATAATTCACCCCTCCACTTT.

A few counts support this clonotype. CDR3 bases: TGCAGTGCGCGCCGGGACAGGGGGGGGATAAGCACAGATACGCAGTATTTT. Amino acids: CSARRDRGGISTDTQYF. The chain recombines TRBV20-1 with TRBJ2-3; 11 bases align to TRBD1. The CDR3 is 17 amino acids. The V and J ends lost 6 bases and 0 bases, in that order; junction bases with no gene match: 11. Germline V gene sequence: CDR1 DFQATT, CDR2 SNEGSKA (reference sequence).

This clonotype was seen more than once but under ten times. The V and J genes are TRBV10-3 and TRBJ2-3; 9 bases are a match to TRBD2. The length of the CDR3 is 16 residues. V shed 0 bases and J 6 bases; nucleotides not matched to a gene: 7. CDR1 and CDR2 (germline): ENHRY, SYGVKD. CDR3 sequence (DNA): TGTGCCATCAGTGAGTCGCCTAGCGGGATCGCGGATACGCAGTATTTT. Protein sequence: CAISESPSGIADTQYF.

The chain combines TRBV7-2 with TRBJ2-3; 8 nucleotides agree with TRBD1. J was trimmed by 3 bases and V by 6 bases; bases with no gene match: 11. CDR1 is SGHTA, CDR2 FQGNSA, per germline. This CDR3 has 16 amino acids. The CDR3 DNA reads as TGTGCCAGCAGAATCAGACAGGGGAGCGGGACAGATACGCAGTATTTT. Residues: CASRIRQGSGTDTQYF.

This clonotype was seen once. The chain links TRBV30 to TRBJ2-2, with unresolved D. The V gene's germline CDR1 is GTSNPN and CDR2 SVGIG (reference sequence). The length of the CDR3 is 16 residues. Trimming removed 1 base from V and 6 bases from J, with 18 bases in between. CDR3 sequence: CAWSGPGSRSAGELFF. The CDR3 DNA follows: TGTGCCTGGAGTGGCCCGGGCAGCCGATCCGCCGGGGAGCTGTTTTTT.

The J gene is TRBJ1-1, the V gene TRBV12-3 or TRBV12-4; tentative D call: TRBD1 (6 bases). The CDR3 contains 14 residues. Trimming removed 6 bases from V and 3 bases from J, with 14 bases in between. For the CDR3, the DNA is TGTGCCAGCAGCCCTTACAGGGAGGACACTGAAGCTTTCTTT. Amino acids: CASSPYREDTEAFF.

As for this clonotype: Relative to the germline gene, one junction end is altered; a read error may explain this. This sequence joins TRBV9 and TRBJ2-7; TRBD2 might be the D (6 bases). This CDR3 comprises 13 residues. Germline V lookup: CDR1 SGDLS, CDR2 YYNGEE. In DNA, the CDR3 is TGTGCCAGCAGCGTCACTAGCTCCTCCGAGCAGTACTTC. Translation gives CASSVTSSSEQYF.

This clonotype was counted between two and nine times. The chain combines TRBV4-2 with TRBJ2-5, with TRBD2 matching over 10 bases. CDR1 and CDR2 (germline): LGHNA, YNFKEQ. The CDR3 covers 18 residues. V was pared by 1 base and J by 5 bases, with 13 bases of the junction left unmatched. CDR3: CASSQVPSGRKYRETQYF. CDR3 nucleotides: TGTGCCAGCAGCCAAGTCCCTAGCGGGAGAAAGTACAGGGAGACCCAGTACTTC.

This clonotype has a count of ten or more. The gene calls are TRBV5-1 and TRBJ2-2; 9 bases are shared with TRBD2. The V and J ends lost 4 bases and 7 bases, in that order; junction bases with no gene match: 14. Germline V gene sequence: CDR1 SGHRS, CDR2 YFSETQ. This CDR3 comprises 17 residues. The CDR3 here is CASSTTGTSSVLGELFF. CDR3 DNA: TGCGCCAGCAGCACGACCGGGACTAGCAGCGTTCTCGGGGAGCTGTTTTTT.

This clonotype occurred many times. The chain combines TRBV7-2 with TRBJ1-2; no definite D call. The CDR3 consists of 12 residues. Germline CDR1 SGHTA, CDR2 FQGNSA. Deletions cut 1 base from V and 9 bases from J, with 9 bases between. DNA for the CDR3: TGTGCCAGCAGCTTAGAGGCGGCACGCTACACCTTC. This sequence encodes CASSLEAARYTF.

This clonotype occurred a few times. The rearrangement links TRBV28 to TRBJ2-1; 11 bases align to TRBD1. The CDR3 consists of 15 residues. J lost 1 base, V lost 7 bases, and 3 bases had no gene match. The germline CDR1 and CDR2 sequences are MDHEN and SYDVKM. Here the CDR3 reads CASKRDRGSYNEQFF. The DNA for the CDR3 is TGTGCCAGCAAAAGGGACAGGGGGTCCTACAATGAGCAGTTCTTC.

There are a few counts of this clonotype. V gene TRBV29-1 combines with J gene TRBJ2-5; possibly TRBD1 for D (6 bases). Germline lookup yields CDR1 SQVTM and CDR2 ANQGSEA. The CDR3 has 13 residues. The V end lost 3 bases, the J end lost 1 base, and 9 bases lay between the germline ends. The CDR3 nucleotides read TGCAGCGTTGATAGGGGGTCCCAAGAGACCCAGTACTTC. Translation: CSVDRGSQETQYF.

This rearrangement joins TRBV15 to TRBJ1-3; no clear D. Germline-derived CDR1 and CDR2 are LNHNV and YYDKDF (reference sequence). The CDR3 consists of 14 residues. Trimming stripped 8 bases from V and 0 bases from J, with 11 bases between. CDR3 sequence: CATGDGFSGNTIYF. CDR3 sequence (DNA): TGTGCCACCGGAGACGGTTTCTCTGGAAACACCATATATTTT. The full variable domain, rest sourced from reference TRBV15 and TRBJ1-3, is DAMVIQNPRYQVTQFGKPVTLSCSQTLNHNVMYWYQQKSSQAPKLLFHYYDKDFNNEADTPDNFQSRRPNTSFCFLDIRSPGLGDTAMYLCATGDGFSGNTIYFGEGSWLTVV.

This clonotype was seen more than once but under ten times. The rearrangement uses TRBV20-1 and TRBJ1-5; D call uncertain. V was cut by 0 bases and J by 5 bases, with 8 bases left in between. The CDR3 is 13 residues long. Germline CDR1 DFQATT, CDR2 SNEGSKA (reference sequence). CDR3 protein: CSARDSGDQPQHF. The CDR3 bases are TGCAGTGCTAGAGATAGCGGGGATCAGCCCCAGCATTTT.

The chain carries TRBV5-1 and TRBJ2-1, with 10 bases fitting TRBD2. CDR3 size: 17 residues. The germline gives CDR1 SGHRS, CDR2 YFSETQ. The junction had 10 bases not matched to a gene; V was cut back by 3 bases and J by 4 bases. The CDR3, as DNA: TGCGCCAGCAGCTCGTACACTAGCGGGAACGGTTACAATGAGCAGTTCTTC. This translates into CASSSYTSGNGYNEQFF.

This chain joins TRBV30 and TRBJ2-7, with 10 bases lining up with TRBD2. The CDR3 runs 13 residues. In germline, CDR1 is GTSNPN, CDR2 SVGIG (reference sequence). Trimming cost V 3 bases and J 3 bases; bases outside gene matches: 2. DNA for the CDR3: TGTGCCTGGAGACTAGCGGGACACTACGAGCAGTACTTC. Translating gives CAWRLAGHYEQYF.

This clonotype was counted between two and nine times. The V call is TRBV9, the J call TRBJ2-7; D is tentatively TRBD1 or TRBD2 (7 bases each). V gave up 0 bases and J gave up 5 bases, with 15 bases separating them. The CDR3 covers 15 residues. From germline, CDR1 is SGDLS and CDR2 YYNGEE. The CDR3 DNA reads TGTGCCAGCAGCGTAGGCGGAGCAGGGGGGGACGAGCAGTACTTC. Amino acids: CASSVGGAGGDEQYF.

This clonotype was observed a handful of times. The chain employs TRBV7-8 and TRBJ2-1; 8 bases align to TRBD2. The CDR3 has 17 residues. J was trimmed by 5 bases and V by 3 bases; bases with no gene match: 12. Per germline, CDR1 SGHVS and CDR2 FQNEAQ. The CDR3 DNA reads as TGTGCCAGCAGCTTTCTAGGTGCGGGGGGTCTTAACAATGAGCAGTTCTTC. This sequence encodes CASSFLGAGGLNNEQFF.

In its sample, this clonotype was seen many times. This rearrangement joins TRBV12-3 or TRBV12-4 to TRBJ1-1; D gene unclear. V shed 6 bases and J shed 4 bases, with 18 bases lying between them. The CDR3 runs 15 residues. DNA for the CDR3: TGTGCCAGCAGGCTTCAACGGAGTTTGGGCACTGAAGCTTTCTTT. This encodes CASRLQRSLGTEAFF.

The sample holds a few counts of this clonotype. This chain uses TRBV2 with TRBJ2-3, with TRBD1 as a possible D gene (6 bases). The ends were cut back, 6 bases at V and 1 base at J, with 14 bases in the middle. The CDR3 is made up of 15 amino acids. CDR1 is SNHLY and CDR2 is FYNNEI in the germline V gene. The CDR3 region is CASRVDSGGTDTQYF. In nucleotides, the CDR3 is TGTGCCAGCAGGGTGGACAGTGGGGGCACAGATACGCAGTATTTT. Looking up the rest from reference TRBV2 and TRBJ2-3 gives the full variable domain: EPEVTQTPSHQVTQMGQEVILRCVPISNHLYFYWYRQILGQKVEFLVSFYNNEISEKSEIFDDQFSVERPDGSNFTLKIRSTKLEDSAMYFCASRVDSGGTDTQYFGPGTRLTVL.

Only a few counts were recorded for this clonotype. The DNA of the CDR3 is TGTGCCAGCAGCAAGACAGGGTATGGCGGCGGGGAGCTGTTTTTT. It encodes CASSKTGYGGGELFF. The gene calls are TRBV2 and TRBJ2-2; 7 bases fit TRBD1. The V gene's germline CDR1 is SNHLY and CDR2 FYNNEI. This CDR3 contains 15 residues. V shed 6 bases and J 7 bases; nucleotides not matched to a gene: 11.

There are a few counts of this clonotype. The DNA for the CDR3 is TGCGGTACGGGAGCTGGAAACACCATATATTTT. It is translated as CGTGAGNTIYF. V is TRBV29-1 and J is TRBJ1-3, with no clear D. The length of the CDR3 is 11 residues. The germline V gene has CDR1 SQVTM and CDR2 ANQGSEA.

The rearrangement uses TRBV19 and TRBJ2-1; the match to TRBD1 covers 12 bases. Germline trimming cut 3 bases from V and 4 bases from J; bases unmatched to any gene: 7. This CDR3 is built from 17 residues. The germline gives CDR1 LNHDA, CDR2 SQIVND (reference sequence). The CDR3 sequence is CASSILGTGGSYNEQFF. The CDR3 bases are TGTGCCAGTAGTATTTTAGGGACAGGGGGCTCTTACAATGAGCAGTTCTTC.

This clonotype has just a few counts. The genes are TRBV10-1 and TRBJ2-7, with D tentatively TRBD1 (5 bases). CDR1 is WNHNN, CDR2 SYGVQD, per germline (reference sequence). V dropped 4 bases and J dropped 4 bases, with 20 bases sitting between them. This CDR3 contains 16 residues. The CDR3 DNA is TGCGCCAGCAGTGGTGTAGCAGGGTTCGCGCCATACGAGCAGTACTTC. Amino acid sequence: CASSGVAGFAPYEQYF.

At least ten counts were recorded for this clonotype. A read error may account for a junction end that differs from germline. The chain is built from TRBV6-6 and TRBJ2-7; D is uncertain. There are 13 residues in the CDR3. In germline, CDR1 is MNHNY, CDR2 SVGAGI (reference sequence). The CDR3 region is CATSPRISHEQYF. For the CDR3, the DNA is TGTGCCACGTCTCCCCGGATCTCCCACGAGCAGTACTTC.

This clonotype has ten or more counts. Sequence at one end of the junction differs from germline and may be a read error. V and J are TRBV12-3 or TRBV12-4 and TRBJ2-5, with 7 bases lining up with TRBD1. This CDR3 comprises 13 residues. The CDR3, as DNA: TGCGCCAGCAGCCCGACAGGGCGAGAGACCCAGTACTTC. Translating gives CASSPTGRETQYF.